This entry describes one T cell receptor (beta chain). The antigen remains unidentified. This sample stems from a study of siplizumab effects on memory and regulatory T cells. In the mixed lymphocyte reaction, cells were cocultured for less than 7 days at 37°C. Some clones are missing from TCRdb's copy, which holds only in-frame ones; the method was immunoSEQ multiplex PCR. Here the sample spans over 7,500 clones, around 40% being singletons. This CDR3 region has 13 residues. Germline V gives CDR1 SGHDT, CDR2 YYEEEE. With 10 bases removed from V and 6 bases from J, the gap between germline ends came to 20 bases.

The sequenced sample was CFSE-low (dividing) CD4+ T cells sorted from an allogeneic mixed lymphocyte reaction. The chain combines TRBV5-6 with TRBJ2-7; a possible D gene is TRBD2 (7 bases). This sequence originates from a human donor in good health; the cells came from an allogeneic mixed lymphocyte reaction. The CDR3 coding sequence is TGTGCCGGACGGCACTGGGGGGGGGCCGAGCAGTACTTC. This codes for CAGRHWGGAEQYF.